This is a list of T cell receptor beta chains from one sample in a study of response to subunit inactivated influenza vaccine. TCRdb re-called the RT-PCR reads with MiXCR, one entry per CDR3 protein. Here the sample spans around 490,000 distinct CDR3 sequences, approximately 7.7% being singletons. Source: PBMCs from blood, taken around 25 months after vaccination. Receptors originate from a man in his fifties or sixties who received an inactivated influenza vaccine. CDR3s include the opening cysteine and the closing phenylalanine or tryptophan. Fields, in order: clone size, D gene, V gene, J gene, CDR3 protein, CDR3 DNA. A D gene is named only where the DNA matches it firmly. Expanded clones get a size class; other rows say once, few or many, or leave the size out.

>NA|NA|TRBV20-1|TRBJ2-3
CSAKNPRFTDTQYF
TGCAGTGCCAAAAACCCGCGCTTCACAGATACGCAGTATTTT
>many|NA|TRBV6-1|TRBJ2-3
CASIGPPGDTQYF
TGTGCCAGCATAGGGCCCCCGGGAGATACGCAGTATTTT
>few|TRBD2|TRBV20-1|TRBJ2-7
CSALRGRAEGEQYF
TGCAGTGCTCTACGCGGGAGGGCCGAGGGCGAGCAGTACTTC
>NA|TRBD1|TRBV5-5|TRBJ1-5
CASSLSGTGDQPQHF
TGTGCCAGCAGCTTGTCTGGGACAGGGGATCAGCCCCAGCATTTT
>NA|TRBD2|TRBV7-6|TRBJ2-1
CASSLDPGLAYGEQFF
TGTGCCAGCAGCTTAGATCCGGGACTAGCGTACGGTGAGCAGTTCTTC
>NA|NA|TRBV12-3/TRBV12-4|TRBJ2-7
CASTSGGGGISYEQYF
TGTGCCAGCACCTCAGGAGGGGGCGGGATCTCCTACGAGCAGTACTTC
>NA|NA|TRBV7-2|TRBJ2-7
CASSHWDGGDEQYF
TGTGCCAGCAGCCATTGGGACGGCGGGGACGAGCAGTACTTC
>NA|NA|TRBV28|TRBJ1-3
CATLGGFAGNTIYF
TGTGCCACCCTGGGTGGGTTCGCTGGAAACACCATATATTTT
>few|NA|TRBV7-6|TRBJ1-1
CASSLAGQAGTEAFF
TGTGCCAGCAGCTTAGCCGGCCAGGCTGGAACTGAAGCTTTCTTT
>NA|TRBD1|TRBV7-2|TRBJ2-7
CASSLGGQGYHEQYF
TGTGCCAGCAGCTTAGGGGGACAGGGTTATCACGAGCAGTACTTC
>many|TRBD2|TRBV3-1|TRBJ2-7
CASSQSSGMRNEQYF
TGTGCCAGCAGCCAATCTAGCGGGATGCGAAACGAGCAGTACTTC
>NA|TRBD1|TRBV29-1|TRBJ1-1
CSVGLTDRGPTRAAFF
TGCAGCGTTGGACTAACTGACAGGGGGCCAACCCGGGCGGCTTTCTTT
>NA|TRBD2|TRBV5-5|TRBJ2-3
CASSPAGASDTQYF
TGTGCCAGCAGCCCAGCGGGAGCTTCAGATACGCAGTATTTT
>NA|TRBD2|TRBV7-2|TRBJ2-3
CASSLVAGRAAGDTQYF
TGTGCCAGCAGCTTAGTCGCGGGGAGGGCCGCTGGAGATACGCAGTATTTT
>many|NA|TRBV20-1|TRBJ2-3
CSAQSFAERNTQYF
TGCAGTGCTCAAAGTTTCGCGGAACGGAATACGCAGTATTTT
>NA|NA|TRBV6-2/TRBV6-3|TRBJ1-2
CASSYSNRGGGYTF
TGTGCCAGCAGTTACTCGAATAGGGGCGGCGGCTACACCTTC
>NA|NA|TRBV28|TRBJ2-3
CASSPGLDYTDTQYF
TGTGCCAGCAGTCCCGGGCTAGATTACACAGATACGCAGTATTTT
>few|NA|TRBV4-1|TRBJ2-7
CASSPAGNTGTYEQYF
TGCGCCAGCAGCCCGGCCGGGAACACTGGAACCTACGAGCAGTACTTC
>few|NA|TRBV7-2|TRBJ2-2
CATRLMSGELFF
TGTGCCACCCGCTTAATGTCTGGGGAGCTGTTTTTT
>NA|NA|TRBV7-2|TRBJ2-7
CASSSQQTYEQYF
TGTGCCAGCAGCTCGCAACAGACCTACGAGCAGTACTTC
>NA|NA|TRBV5-6|TRBJ2-1
CASSLTGQGDNEQFF
TGTGCCAGCAGCTTGACAGGTCAAGGGGACAATGAGCAGTTCTTC
>NA|NA|TRBV28|TRBJ2-7
CASSLGLSTYEQYF
TGTGCCAGCAGTTTAGGGCTGTCGACCTACGAGCAGTACTTC